This TCR beta chain was sequenced during a study of T cells in Graves' hyperthyroidism and ophthalmopathy. CDR1 and CDR2 (germline): SGHVS, FQNEAQ. V was pared by 3 bases and J by 3 bases, with 6 bases of the junction left unmatched. The CDR3 totals 16 residues. Researchers amplified the TCR beta CDR3 regions from RNA transcripts. HTBI primers were employed in a first-round RT-PCR of the TCR CDR3. TCRdb recomputed calls from the multiplex PCR reads with MiXCR, one row per CDR3 protein. The sample contains 700,000 or so distinct CDR3 sequences, 16% of which appear only once. Patients having uncontrolled infection, another autoimmune disease, pregnancy or lactation were not included. Fresh 10 ml peripheral blood yielded PBMCs. This clonotype has just a few counts.

The rearrangement links TRBV7-8 to TRBJ2-4; 9 nucleotides agree with TRBD2. Sequencing was done on a sample of blood. The sequence derives from a man aged 18 to 29 with Graves' hyperthyroidism. This CDR3 is CASSLASGKIKNIQYF. DNA for the CDR3: TGTGCCAGCAGCTTGGCTAGCGGGAAAATCAAAAACATTCAGTACTTC.